This T cell receptor beta chain emerged from a study of cytomegalovirus exposure and HLA in healthy donors. Overall study: A previous analysis identified fewer than 130 million unique TCR beta sequences derived from roughly 180 million T cells.

This clone has only a few counts. What it binds is not known. Nominally healthy donors provided the samples, though records likely missed some immune exposures. The length of the CDR3 is 16 residues. Germline-derived CDR1 and CDR2 are MNHNY and SVGAGI (reference sequence). With 7 bases clipped from V and 7 bases from J, the junction kept 8 bases outside the gene matches. This PCR relied on a set of 60 Vbeta primers and 13 Jbeta primers. Produced via immunoSEQ multiplex PCR; TCRdb's table is partial and in-frame only. The sample consists of approximately 220,000 clones, around 80% of them appearing once. Findings and caveats of the study: Presence/absence analyses took donor sequencing depth as roughly uniform.

The sample comprised PBMCs. The TCR originated in a man aged 25 to 40 in good health and CMV-seronegative. This rearrangement joins TRBV6-6 to TRBJ2-1; 15 bases line up with TRBD2. CDR3 in DNA: TGTGCCAGCACCTCCGCTGGGACTAGCGGGGGGAATGAGCAGTTCTTC. This encodes CASTSAGTSGGNEQFF.